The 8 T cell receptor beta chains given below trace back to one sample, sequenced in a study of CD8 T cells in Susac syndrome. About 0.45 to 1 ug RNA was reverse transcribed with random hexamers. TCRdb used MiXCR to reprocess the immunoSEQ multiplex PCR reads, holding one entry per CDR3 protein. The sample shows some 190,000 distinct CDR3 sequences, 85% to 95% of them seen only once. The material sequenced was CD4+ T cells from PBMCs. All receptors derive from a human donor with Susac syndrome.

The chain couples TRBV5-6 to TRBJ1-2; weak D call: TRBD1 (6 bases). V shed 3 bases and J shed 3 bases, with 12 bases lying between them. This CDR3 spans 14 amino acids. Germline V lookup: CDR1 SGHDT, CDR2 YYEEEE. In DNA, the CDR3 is TGTGCCAGCAGCTCCGACAGGCGGTACTATGGCTACACCTTC. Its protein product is CASSSDRRYYGYTF.

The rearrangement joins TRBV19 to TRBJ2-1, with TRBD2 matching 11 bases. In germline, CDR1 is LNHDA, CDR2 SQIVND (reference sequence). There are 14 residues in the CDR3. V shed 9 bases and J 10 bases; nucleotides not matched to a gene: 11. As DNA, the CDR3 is TGTGCCAGCCACGGACTAGCGGGTCGTGGCGAGCAGTTCTTC. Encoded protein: CASHGLAGRGEQFF. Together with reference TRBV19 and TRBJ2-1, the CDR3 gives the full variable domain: DGGITQSPKYLFRKEGQNVTLSCEQNLNHDAMYWYRQDPGQGLRLIYYSQIVNDFQKGDIAEGYSVSREKKESFPLTVTSAQKNPTAFYLCASHGLAGRGEQFFGPGTRLTVL.

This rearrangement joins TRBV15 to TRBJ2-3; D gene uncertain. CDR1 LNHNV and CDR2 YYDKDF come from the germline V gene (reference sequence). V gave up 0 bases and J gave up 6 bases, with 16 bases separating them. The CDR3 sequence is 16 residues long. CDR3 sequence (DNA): TGTGCCACCAGCAGAGATCTAGGCGAGCTAGGGGATACGCAGTATTTT. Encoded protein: CATSRDLGELGDTQYF.

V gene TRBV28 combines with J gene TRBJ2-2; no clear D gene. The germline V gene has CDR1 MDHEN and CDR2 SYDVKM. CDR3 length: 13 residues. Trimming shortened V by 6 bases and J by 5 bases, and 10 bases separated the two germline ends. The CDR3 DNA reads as TGTGCCAGCAGGGAAACACGGACCGGGGAGCTGTTTTTT. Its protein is CASRETRTGELFF. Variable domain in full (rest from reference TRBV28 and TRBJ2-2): DVKVTQSSRYLVKRTGEKVFLECVQDMDHENMFWYRQDPGLGLRLIYFSYDVKMKEKGDIPEGYSVSREKKERFSLILESASTNQTSMYLCASRETRTGELFFGEGSRLTVL.

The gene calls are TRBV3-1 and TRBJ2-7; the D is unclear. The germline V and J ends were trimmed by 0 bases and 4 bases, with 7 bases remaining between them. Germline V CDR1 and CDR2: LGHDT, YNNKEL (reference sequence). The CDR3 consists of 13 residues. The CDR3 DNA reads TGTGCCAGCAGCCAAGATCCGGGTTACGAGCAGTACTTC. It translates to CASSQDPGYEQYF.

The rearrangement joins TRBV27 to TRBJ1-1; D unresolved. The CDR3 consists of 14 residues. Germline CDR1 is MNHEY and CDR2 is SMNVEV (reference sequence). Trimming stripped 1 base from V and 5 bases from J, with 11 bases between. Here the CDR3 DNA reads TGTGCCAGCAGTTTATTAGGAGGGAATACTGAAGCTTTCTTT. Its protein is CASSLLGGNTEAFF.

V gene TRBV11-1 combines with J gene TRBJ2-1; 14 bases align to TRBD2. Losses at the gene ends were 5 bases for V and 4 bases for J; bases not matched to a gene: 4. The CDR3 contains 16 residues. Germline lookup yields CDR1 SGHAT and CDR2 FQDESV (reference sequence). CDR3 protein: CASSQTSGGGYNEQFF. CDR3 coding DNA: TGTGCCAGCAGCCAGACTAGCGGGGGGGGATACAATGAGCAGTTCTTC.

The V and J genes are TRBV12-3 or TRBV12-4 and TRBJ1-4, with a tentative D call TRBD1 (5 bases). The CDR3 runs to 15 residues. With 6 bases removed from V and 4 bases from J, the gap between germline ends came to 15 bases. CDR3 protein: CASRLTGANNEKLFF. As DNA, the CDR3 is TGTGCCAGCAGATTAACAGGAGCCAATAATGAAAAACTGTTTTTT.